This is a list of T cell receptor beta chains from one sample in a study of blood T cells in healthy people across ages. MiXCR, applied by TCRdb to the 5' RACE reads, yields one record per CDR3 protein. The sample holds roughly 2 million distinct CDR3 sequences; just under 50% are singletons and the top ten take less than 2.5%. Sequencing used blood. All receptors derive from a woman aged 40 to 50 in good health. CDR3s include the opening cysteine and the closing phenylalanine or tryptophan. The D gene is left open where the match is weak. Not every row has a clone size; where given, it reads once, few, many or a size class.

V gene: TRBV3-1; J gene: TRBJ2-5; clone size: .; D gene: .; CDR3 protein: CASSQKGIRETQYF; CDR3 DNA: TGTGCCAGCAGCCAAAAAGGGATCAGGGAGACCCAGTACTTC
V gene: TRBV5-1; J gene: TRBJ2-5; clone size: .; D gene: .; CDR3 protein: CASSLEWKETQYF; CDR3 DNA: TGCGCCAGCAGCTTGGAGTGGAAAGAGACCCAGTACTTC
V gene: TRBV27; J gene: TRBJ2-5; clone size: .; D gene: TRBD2; CDR3 protein: CASSQTSGGRRETQYF; CDR3 DNA: TGTGCCAGCAGTCAGACTAGCGGGGGGCGGCGGGAGACCCAGTACTTC
V gene: TRBV29-1; J gene: TRBJ2-7; clone size: .; D gene: .; CDR3 protein: CSVGGTVSYEQYF; CDR3 DNA: TGCAGCGTTGGGGGGACGGTCTCCTACGAGCAGTACTTC
V gene: TRBV5-1; J gene: TRBJ1-2; clone size: once; D gene: .; CDR3 protein: CASSLDRPSNYGYTF; CDR3 DNA: TGCGCCAGCAGCTTGGACAGGCCCTCTAACTATGGCTACACCTTC
V gene: TRBV5-1; J gene: TRBJ2-5; clone size: few; D gene: .; CDR3 protein: CASSSPGEETQYF; CDR3 DNA: TGCGCCAGCAGCTCCCCAGGGGAAGAGACCCAGTACTTC
V gene: TRBV5-5; J gene: TRBJ1-5; clone size: .; D gene: .; CDR3 protein: CASSLGWAPYSNQPQHF; CDR3 DNA: TGTGCCAGCAGCTTGGGCTGGGCTCCTTATAGCAATCAGCCCCAGCATTTT
V gene: TRBV6-1; J gene: TRBJ2-3; clone size: few; D gene: TRBD2; CDR3 protein: CASSLLWDSGGQFTDTQYF; CDR3 DNA: TGTGCCAGCAGTCTTTTATGGGATAGCGGGGGGCAATTCACAGATACGCAGTATTTT
V gene: TRBV11-1; J gene: TRBJ2-3; clone size: .; D gene: TRBD2; CDR3 protein: CASSLLSGGPSGDTQYF; CDR3 DNA: TGTGCCAGCAGCTTACTTAGCGGGGGCCCGTCGGGAGATACGCAGTATTTT
V gene: TRBV21-1; J gene: TRBJ2-1; clone size: .; D gene: .; CDR3 protein: CASSKSHRAGGNEQFF; CDR3 DNA: TGTGCCAGCAGCAAATCTCACAGGGCGGGTGGCAATGAGCAGTTCTTC
V gene: TRBV29-1; J gene: TRBJ2-3; clone size: .; D gene: TRBD1; CDR3 protein: CSVDGTGVVDTQYF; CDR3 DNA: TGCAGCGTTGATGGGACAGGGGTTGTAGATACGCAGTATTTT
V gene: TRBV5-1; J gene: TRBJ2-4; clone size: .; D gene: .; CDR3 protein: CASSFEGAGIYGQYF; CDR3 DNA: TGCGCCAGCAGCTTTGAAGGGGCAGGAATCTACGGGCAGTACTTC
V gene: TRBV7-7; J gene: TRBJ2-7; clone size: .; D gene: .; CDR3 protein: CASSFRRAPVYEQYF; CDR3 DNA: TGTGCTAGCAGCTTTAGACGGGCACCCGTCTACGAGCAGTACTTC
V gene: TRBV20-1; J gene: TRBJ2-7; clone size: .; D gene: .; CDR3 protein: CSARIAGLQAEQYF; CDR3 DNA: TGCAGTGCTAGAATAGCAGGCCTACAAGCGGAGCAGTACTTC
V gene: TRBV6-4; J gene: TRBJ2-3; clone size: many; D gene: .; CDR3 protein: CASSERETDTQYF; CDR3 DNA: TGTGCCAGCAGTGAAAGGGAAACAGATACGCAGTATTTT
V gene: TRBV20-1; J gene: TRBJ2-7; clone size: .; D gene: TRBD2; CDR3 protein: CSARLRTSGGRYEQYF; CDR3 DNA: TGCAGTGCTAGACTACGGACTAGCGGGGGTCGGTACGAGCAGTACTTC
V gene: TRBV3-1; J gene: TRBJ1-2; clone size: .; D gene: .; CDR3 protein: CASSQERGETIGYTF; CDR3 DNA: TGTGCCAGCAGCCAAGAACGGGGCGAAACGATCGGCTACACCTTC
V gene: TRBV20-1; J gene: TRBJ2-1; clone size: .; D gene: .; CDR3 protein: CSATVRGSYNEQFF; CDR3 DNA: TGCAGTGCTACGGTCCGGGGCTCCTACAATGAGCAGTTCTTC
V gene: TRBV27; J gene: TRBJ2-7; clone size: .; D gene: .; CDR3 protein: CASSPARGSNTYEQYF; CDR3 DNA: TGTGCCAGCAGCCCAGCTCGGGGAAGTAATACCTACGAGCAGTACTTC
V gene: TRBV7-2; J gene: TRBJ2-3; clone size: few; D gene: .; CDR3 protein: CASSLNGGPDTQYF; CDR3 DNA: TGTGCCAGCAGCTTAAACGGGGGGCCAGATACGCAGTATTTT
V gene: TRBV6-4; J gene: TRBJ2-6; clone size: .; D gene: TRBD1; CDR3 protein: CASSQGASSGANVLTF; CDR3 DNA: TGTGCCAGTTCTCAGGGGGCGAGCTCTGGGGCCAACGTCCTGACTTTC
V gene: TRBV4-2; J gene: TRBJ1-1; clone size: .; D gene: TRBD1; CDR3 protein: CASSQPKGQGSTEAFF; CDR3 DNA: TGTGCCAGCAGCCAACCAAAGGGACAGGGGTCCACTGAAGCTTTCTTT
V gene: TRBV13; J gene: TRBJ2-7; clone size: .; D gene: TRBD1; CDR3 protein: CASSSPGQGEGSFYEQYF; CDR3 DNA: TGTGCCAGCAGCTCGCCGGGACAGGGGGAGGGTTCCTTCTACGAGCAGTACTTC
V gene: TRBV2; J gene: TRBJ1-2; clone size: .; D gene: .; CDR3 protein: CASSVTPIYDGYTF; CDR3 DNA: TGTGCCAGCAGTGTGACGCCCATATACGATGGCTACACCTTC
V gene: TRBV6-2/TRBV6-3; J gene: TRBJ2-7; clone size: few; D gene: TRBD1; CDR3 protein: CASSYGQVIAEQYF; CDR3 DNA: TGTGCCAGCAGCTATGGACAGGTAATCGCCGAGCAGTACTTC
V gene: TRBV9; J gene: TRBJ1-2; clone size: few; D gene: .; CDR3 protein: CASSAGAYGYTF; CDR3 DNA: TGTGCCAGCAGCGCGGGGGCCTATGGCTACACCTTC
V gene: TRBV7-9; J gene: TRBJ2-5; clone size: few; D gene: TRBD2; CDR3 protein: CASSYPEGSGGPETQYF; CDR3 DNA: TGTGCCAGCAGTTATCCCGAGGGTAGCGGGGGGCCAGAGACCCAGTACTTC
V gene: TRBV28; J gene: TRBJ1-5; clone size: .; D gene: .; CDR3 protein: CASSPSQGQGGLQPQHF; CDR3 DNA: TGTGCCAGCAGTCCGTCCCAAGGGCAGGGAGGCCTTCAGCCCCAGCATTTT
V gene: TRBV29-1; J gene: TRBJ1-1; clone size: few; D gene: .; CDR3 protein: CTTGGGPEAFF; CDR3 DNA: TGCACCACCGGTGGGGGCCCTGAAGCTTTCTTT
V gene: TRBV29-1; J gene: TRBJ2-1; clone size: many; D gene: TRBD1; CDR3 protein: CNVGTGTHNEQFF; CDR3 DNA: TGCAACGTCGGGACAGGGACCCACAATGAGCAGTTCTTC
V gene: TRBV20-1; J gene: TRBJ2-4; clone size: .; D gene: .; CDR3 protein: CSAIRREAKNIQYF; CDR3 DNA: TGCAGTGCTATCAGACGGGAAGCCAAAAACATTCAGTACTTC
V gene: TRBV7-3; J gene: TRBJ2-5; clone size: .; D gene: TRBD2; CDR3 protein: CASSPGTKRETQYF; CDR3 DNA: TGTGCCAGCAGCCCCGGGACTAAGAGAGAGACCCAGTACTTC
V gene: TRBV7-9; J gene: TRBJ2-5; clone size: .; D gene: .; CDR3 protein: CASSLLVGNQETQYF; CDR3 DNA: TGTGCCAGCAGCTTATTGGTGGGGAACCAAGAGACCCAGTACTTC
V gene: TRBV27; J gene: TRBJ2-5; clone size: few; D gene: .; CDR3 protein: CASSISTAGETQYF; CDR3 DNA: TGTGCCAGCAGTATTTCCACGGCCGGAGAGACCCAGTACTTC
V gene: TRBV27; J gene: TRBJ2-1; clone size: few; D gene: .; CDR3 protein: CASSLSGRYLLDEQFF; CDR3 DNA: TGTGCCAGCAGTTTATCTGGGCGGTACTTACTGGATGAGCAGTTCTTC
V gene: TRBV7-2; J gene: TRBJ2-3; clone size: .; D gene: TRBD2; CDR3 protein: CASSTQRGRTDTQYF; CDR3 DNA: TGTGCCAGCAGCACACAGCGGGGACGCACAGATACGCAGTATTTT
V gene: TRBV3-1; J gene: TRBJ2-7; clone size: .; D gene: TRBD1; CDR3 protein: CASSQDRVNEQYF; CDR3 DNA: TGTGCCAGCAGCCAGGACAGGGTAAACGAGCAGTACTTC
V gene: TRBV28; J gene: TRBJ2-4; clone size: .; D gene: TRBD1; CDR3 protein: CASKGTGGDMNIQYF; CDR3 DNA: TGTGCCAGCAAGGGAACAGGGGGCGATATGAACATTCAGTACTTC
V gene: TRBV27; J gene: TRBJ2-4; clone size: .; D gene: TRBD2; CDR3 protein: CASTSGGLAKNIQYF; CDR3 DNA: TGTGCCAGCACCTCGGGGGGTCTGGCCAAAAACATTCAGTACTTC
V gene: TRBV27; J gene: TRBJ1-6; clone size: few; D gene: .; CDR3 protein: CASKEINSPLHF; CDR3 DNA: TGTGCCAGCAAGGAGATAAATTCACCCCTCCACTTT
V gene: TRBV5-6; J gene: TRBJ2-1; clone size: .; D gene: .; CDR3 protein: CASSLLPKGRDNEQFF; CDR3 DNA: TGTGCCAGCAGCTTGTTGCCCAAAGGCCGAGACAATGAGCAGTTCTTC
V gene: TRBV6-1; J gene: TRBJ1-4; clone size: .; D gene: .; CDR3 protein: CASSVDGEVEKLFF; CDR3 DNA: TGTGCCAGCAGTGTTGACGGGGAGGTTGAAAAACTGTTTTTT
V gene: TRBV7-9; J gene: TRBJ2-7; clone size: .; D gene: .; CDR3 protein: CASSVTGHEQYF; CDR3 DNA: TGTGCCAGCAGCGTCACAGGGCACGAGCAGTACTTC
V gene: TRBV5-4; J gene: TRBJ2-5; clone size: .; D gene: TRBD1; CDR3 protein: CASSHKAQGDETQYF; CDR3 DNA: TGTGCCAGCAGCCACAAGGCGCAGGGGGATGAGACCCAGTACTTC
V gene: TRBV15; J gene: TRBJ1-5; clone size: .; D gene: TRBD1; CDR3 protein: CATSSLRDRSYQPQHF; CDR3 DNA: TGTGCCACCAGCAGCCTACGGGACAGGAGTTATCAGCCCCAGCATTTT
V gene: TRBV19; J gene: TRBJ2-1; clone size: .; D gene: .; CDR3 protein: CASSISWSEQFF; CDR3 DNA: TGTGCCAGTAGTATAAGCTGGAGTGAGCAGTTCTTC
V gene: TRBV7-9; J gene: TRBJ1-2; clone size: few; D gene: .; CDR3 protein: CASSLGGQTDGYTF; CDR3 DNA: TGTGCCAGCAGCTTGGGTGGACAGACGGATGGCTACACCTTC
V gene: TRBV6-5; J gene: TRBJ2-7; clone size: .; D gene: .; CDR3 protein: CASSRQPSSYEQYF; CDR3 DNA: TGTGCCAGCAGCAGGCAACCCAGCTCCTACGAGCAGTACTTC
V gene: TRBV29-1; J gene: TRBJ2-1; clone size: few; D gene: TRBD2; CDR3 protein: CSVSKGGGAQNEQFF; CDR3 DNA: TGCAGCGTTTCGAAGGGCGGGGGGGCCCAAAATGAGCAGTTCTTC
V gene: TRBV20-1; J gene: TRBJ2-4; clone size: .; D gene: .; CDR3 protein: CSASRTGIQYF; CDR3 DNA: TGCAGTGCTAGTAGGACGGGGATTCAGTACTTC
V gene: TRBV7-2; J gene: TRBJ2-7; clone size: .; D gene: .; CDR3 protein: CASSFARGPYEQYF; CDR3 DNA: TGTGCCAGCAGCTTTGCTAGGGGCCCCTACGAGCAGTACTTC